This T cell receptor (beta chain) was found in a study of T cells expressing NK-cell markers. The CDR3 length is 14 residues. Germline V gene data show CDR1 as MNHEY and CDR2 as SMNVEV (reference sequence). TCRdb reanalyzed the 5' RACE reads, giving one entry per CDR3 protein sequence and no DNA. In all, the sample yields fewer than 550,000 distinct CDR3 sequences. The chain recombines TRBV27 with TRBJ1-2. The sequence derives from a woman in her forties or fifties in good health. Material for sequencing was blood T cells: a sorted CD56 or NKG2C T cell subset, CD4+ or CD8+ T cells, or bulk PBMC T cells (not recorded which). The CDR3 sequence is CASRSNRDIYGYTF.